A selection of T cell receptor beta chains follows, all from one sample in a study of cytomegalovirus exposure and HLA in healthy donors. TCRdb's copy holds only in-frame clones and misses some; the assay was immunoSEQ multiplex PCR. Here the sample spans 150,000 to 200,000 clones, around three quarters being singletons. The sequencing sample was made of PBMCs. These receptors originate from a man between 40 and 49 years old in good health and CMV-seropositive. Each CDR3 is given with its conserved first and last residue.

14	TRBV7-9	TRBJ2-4	CASSPDRGGNIQYF
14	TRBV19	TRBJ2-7	CASSYKGFNYEQYF
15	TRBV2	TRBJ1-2	CASSEGRGLNYGYTF
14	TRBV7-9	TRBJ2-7	CASSSYDRGPEQYF
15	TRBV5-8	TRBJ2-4	CASSLDTGAKNIQYF
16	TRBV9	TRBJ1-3	CASSPAMGSSGNTIYF
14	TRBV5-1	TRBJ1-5	CASSSGETNQPQHF
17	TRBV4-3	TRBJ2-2	CASSQDNALMNTGELFF
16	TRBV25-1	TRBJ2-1	CASSEWGVSSYNEQFF
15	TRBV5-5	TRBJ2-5	CASSYGTGIQETQYF
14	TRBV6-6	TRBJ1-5	CASSHSTGNQPQHF
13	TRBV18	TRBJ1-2	CASRGGLNYGYTF
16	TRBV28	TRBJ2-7	CASSLSLAGLTYEQYF
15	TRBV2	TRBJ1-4	CASSPPGTGGEKLFF
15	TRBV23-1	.	CASSQSGSLTYEQYF
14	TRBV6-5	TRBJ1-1	CASSSGTLNTEAFF
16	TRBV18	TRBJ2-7	CASSLSAATGGYEQYF
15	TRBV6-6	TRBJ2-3	CASSTGTGDTDTQYF
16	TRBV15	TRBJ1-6	CATSRGGGPKNSPLHF
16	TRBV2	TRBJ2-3	CASSGRQGTGTDTQYF
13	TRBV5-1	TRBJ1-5	CASSLSGDQPQHF
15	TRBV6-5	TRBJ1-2	CASSPRDRGRSGYTF
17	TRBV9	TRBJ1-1	CASSLLGQGARNTEAFF
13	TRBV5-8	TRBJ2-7	CASSWDRAYEQYF
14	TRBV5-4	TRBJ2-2	CASSWDRERRELFF
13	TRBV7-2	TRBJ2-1	CASSLYEKKEQFF
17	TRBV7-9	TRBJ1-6	CASSETGGSGYNSPLHF
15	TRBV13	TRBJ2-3	CASSLAGDLTDTQYF
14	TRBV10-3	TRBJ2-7	CAISGQGGFNEQYF
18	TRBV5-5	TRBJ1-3	CASSLVATDRVTGNTIYF
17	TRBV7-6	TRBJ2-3	CASSLERTSGHTDTQYF
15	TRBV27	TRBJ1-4	CASSAQRGVDEKLFF
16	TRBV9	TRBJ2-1	CASSVDLGLAVHEQFF
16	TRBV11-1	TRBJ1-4	CASSSTDRGFNEKLFF
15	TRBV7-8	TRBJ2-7	CASSASGGVGHEQYF
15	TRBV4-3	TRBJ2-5	CASSPAGDSGETQYF
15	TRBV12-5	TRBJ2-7	CASGSSWRGAREQYF
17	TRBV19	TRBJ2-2	CASRTGLAGVETGELFF
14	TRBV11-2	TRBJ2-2	CASSTQGVGGELFF
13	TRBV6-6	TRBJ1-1	CASGASVGTEAFF
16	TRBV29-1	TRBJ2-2	CSVDPSGGTNTGELFF
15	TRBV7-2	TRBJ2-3	CASSLEAGRWNTQYF
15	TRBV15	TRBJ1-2	CATSSEGTGNYGYTF
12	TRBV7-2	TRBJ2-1	CASSFTDNEQFF
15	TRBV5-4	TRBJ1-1	CASSAYRGTGTEAFF
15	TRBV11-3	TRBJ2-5	CASSLFPGLGKTQYF
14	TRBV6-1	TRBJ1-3	CASYRAYSGNTIYF
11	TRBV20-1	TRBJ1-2	CSARAGDGYTF
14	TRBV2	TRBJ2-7	CASSPGLATYEQYF
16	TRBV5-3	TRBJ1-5	CARSLARTVRNQPQHF
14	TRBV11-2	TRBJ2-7	CASSSPQGGYEQYF
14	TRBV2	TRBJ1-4	CASLVDSPNEKLFF
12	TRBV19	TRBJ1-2	CASSITSYGYTF
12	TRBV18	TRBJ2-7	CASSPGGSEQYF
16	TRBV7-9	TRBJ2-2	CASSPRSWANTGELFF